The clone carrying this T cell receptor beta chain was seen more than once but under ten times. The antigen is unknown. PCR amplification relied on 60 Vbeta primers (plus 13 Jbeta primers). The repertoire was sequenced with immunoSEQ multiplex PCR; TCRdb's copy has only in-frame clones and lacks some. The table lists 130,000 or so clones, approximately 69% of them singletons. V dropped 3 bases and J dropped 8; count of bases not matched to a gene: 8. Looked up from germline, CDR1 is MDHEN and CDR2 is SYDVKM. This CDR3 is 15 amino acids long. This sample was included in a study of cytomegalovirus exposure and HLA in healthy donors. Background on the study: About 77 million unique TCRs from HLA-typed donors made up an early data release.

Study conclusions and caveats: Within an earlier analysis, most TCR beta V segments proved productive either about 87% or about 30% of the time.

Sequencing was performed on PBMCs. The chain couples TRBV28 to TRBJ1-2; TRBD1 matches 11 bases. The sequence derives from a man aged 35 to 55 in good health and CMV-seropositive. The CDR3 sequence: CASSFPDRGPGGYTF. In DNA, the CDR3 is TGTGCCAGCAGTTTCCCGGACAGGGGGCCTGGAGGCTACACCTTC.